The clone carrying this TCR beta chain showed up many times. Its antigen is unidentified. These data come from a study of T cells in Graves' hyperthyroidism and ophthalmopathy. Study-level background: Pretreatment peripheral blood was obtained at initial diagnosis.

Whole-study results and caveats: Ophthalmopathy and stable hyperthyroidism were told apart by a 13 V-J model.

Amplification targeted TCR beta CDR3 regions from RNA transcripts. A first-round RT-PCR of the TCR CDR3 used the HTBI primer set. One entry per CDR3 protein, called by TCRdb with MiXCR from the multiplex PCR reads. Among approximately 700,000 distinct CDR3 sequences listed, 15% to 20% were seen once. Graves' hyperthyroidism was deemed stable given no ophthalmopathy progression within 18 months. Criteria for exclusion of patients were uncontrolled infection, other autoimmune disease, pregnancy or lactation. CDR1 and CDR2 (germline): DFQATT, SNEGSKA (reference sequence). V dropped 6 bases and J dropped 5 bases, with 20 bases sitting between them. The CDR3 is 15 residues long.

The specimen sequenced was blood. This clonotype was sampled from a man in his late teens or twenties with Graves' hyperthyroidism. The chain joins TRBV20-1 to TRBJ2-1, with D possibly TRBD2 on 6 matching bases. The CDR3 DNA sequence: TGCAGTGCCAGGTATTGGCTAGCGATTGACAATGAGCAGTTCTTC. Amino acids: CSARYWLAIDNEQFF.